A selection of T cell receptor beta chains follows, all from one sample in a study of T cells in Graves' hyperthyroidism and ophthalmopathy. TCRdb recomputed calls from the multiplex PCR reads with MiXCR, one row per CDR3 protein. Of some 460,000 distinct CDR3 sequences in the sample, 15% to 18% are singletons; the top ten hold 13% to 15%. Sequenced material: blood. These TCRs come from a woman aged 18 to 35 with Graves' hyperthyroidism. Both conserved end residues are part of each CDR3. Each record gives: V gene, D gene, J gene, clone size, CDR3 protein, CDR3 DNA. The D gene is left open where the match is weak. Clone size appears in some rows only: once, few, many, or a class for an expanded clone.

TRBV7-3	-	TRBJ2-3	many	CASSPRGGPTDTQYF	TGTGCCAGCAGCCCCAGGGGAGGTCCCACAGATACGCAGTATTTT
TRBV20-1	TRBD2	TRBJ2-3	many	CVAGPDPDTQYF	TGCGTAGCGGGACCGGATCCGGATACGCAGTATTTT
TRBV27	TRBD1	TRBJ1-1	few	CASSLWNRGRGTEAFF	TGTGCCAGCAGTTTATGGAACAGGGGGCGCGGGACTGAAGCTTTCTTT
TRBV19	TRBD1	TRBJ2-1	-	CASSIEGGTGFYDEQFF	TGTGCCAGTAGTATAGAGGGAGGGACAGGGTTCTATGATGAGCAGTTCTTC
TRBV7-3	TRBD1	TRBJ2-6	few	CASSLLGWDRAGANVLTF	TGTGCCAGCAGCTTACTTGGGTGGGACAGGGCTGGGGCCAACGTCCTGACTTTC
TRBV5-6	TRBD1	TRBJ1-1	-	CASRRWTGELTEAFF	TGTGCCAGCAGACGGTGGACAGGGGAGCTCACTGAAGCTTTCTTT
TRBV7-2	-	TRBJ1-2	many	CASSSGTTNYGYTF	TGTGCCAGCAGCTCCGGCACCACTAACTATGGCTACACCTTC
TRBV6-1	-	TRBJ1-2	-	CASSIYRGGYGYTF	TGTGCCAGCAGCATTTACCGGGGAGGCTATGGCTACACCTTC
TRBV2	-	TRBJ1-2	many	CASSDFRAGDNYGYTF	TGTGCCAGCAGTGACTTTCGGGCAGGGGACAACTATGGCTACACCTTC
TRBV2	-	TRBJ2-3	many	CASSRDPLTTDTQYF	TGTGCCAGCAGTAGGGACCCGCTAACGACAGATACGCAGTATTTT
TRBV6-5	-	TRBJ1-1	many	CASSYSGPKGTEAFF	TGTGCCAGCAGTTACTCCGGGCCTAAGGGGACTGAAGCTTTCTTT
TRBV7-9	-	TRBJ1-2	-	CASSSDFSNYGYTF	TGTGCCAGCAGTTCGGACTTTTCTAACTATGGCTACACCTTC
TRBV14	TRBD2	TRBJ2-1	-	CASSQESPGLAGRGSYNEQFF	TGTGCCAGCAGCCAAGAAAGTCCGGGACTAGCGGGCCGAGGGTCCTACAATGAGCAGTTCTTC
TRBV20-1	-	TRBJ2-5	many	CSQTREAERQETQYF	TGCAGTCAAACGAGGGAGGCAGAGAGGCAAGAGACCCAGTACTTC
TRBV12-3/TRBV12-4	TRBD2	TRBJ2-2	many	CASRFARQRGASSTGELFF	TGTGCCAGCAGGTTCGCACGCCAGCGGGGGGCCTCGAGCACCGGGGAGCTGTTTTTT
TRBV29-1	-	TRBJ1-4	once	CSVYRDNEKLFF	TGCAGCGTTTACAGGGATAATGAAAAACTGTTTTTT
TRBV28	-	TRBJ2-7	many	CASSLIGRGSEQYF	TGTGCCAGCAGTTTAATCGGCAGGGGTTCCGAGCAGTACTTC
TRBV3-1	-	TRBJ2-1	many	CASSQVTGPTNEQFF	TGTGCCAGCAGCCAGGTTACCGGGCCTACGAATGAGCAGTTCTTC
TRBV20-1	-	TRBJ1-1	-	CSAPVRLGYAFF	TGCAGTGCCCCGGTTAGGCTTGGGTACGCTTTCTTT
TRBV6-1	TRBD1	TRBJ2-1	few	CATLKQGDPILEQFF	TGTGCCACCCTAAAACAGGGGGACCCCATCCTGGAGCAGTTCTTC
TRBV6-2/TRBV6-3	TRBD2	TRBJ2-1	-	CASSYLTSGRYNEQFF	TGTGCCAGCAGTTACTTGACTAGCGGGAGATACAATGAGCAGTTCTTC
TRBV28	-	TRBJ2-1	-	CASSLGSPYNEQFF	TGTGCCAGCAGTTTAGGTAGCCCTTACAATGAGCAGTTCTTC
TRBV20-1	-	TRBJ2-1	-	CSARDGQGGDNEQFF	TGCAGTGCTAGAGACGGGCAGGGAGGCGACAATGAGCAGTTCTTC